This TCR beta chain was retrieved from a study of blood T cells in healthy people across ages. Background on the study: About one barcoded beta molecule was captured per two T cells (by template switching).

V lost 5 bases and J 3 bases, leaving 17 bases between the germline ends. Germline V gene sequence: CDR1 GTSNPN, CDR2 SVGIG (reference sequence). This CDR3 spans 14 amino acids. For the second PCR, which ran for roughly 6 to 12 cycles, a sample-barcoded 5' primer and a J-beta primer mix were used. TCRdb recomputed calls from the 5' RACE reads with MiXCR, one row per CDR3 protein. The table includes around 500,000 distinct CDR3 sequences, about a quarter detected once. General study results and limits: It was held that diversity estimates obtained from one million T cells represented underestimates.

This clonotype was seen more than once but under ten times. The antigen is not known. The same sample was also used in a study of T cells of mothers and their children. That source adds: Each mother gave over 8.5 million TCR beta CDR3 reads; each child, roughly 3.1 million.

The receptor's source is a boy between 2 and 10 years old in good health. What was sequenced was blood. The rearrangement joins TRBV30 to TRBJ2-7; D possibly corresponds to TRBD2 (5 bases). The CDR3 DNA is TGTGCCTGGGCACCGGACTCCCGGGGCTACGAGCAGTACTTC. Amino acid sequence: CAWAPDSRGYEQYF.